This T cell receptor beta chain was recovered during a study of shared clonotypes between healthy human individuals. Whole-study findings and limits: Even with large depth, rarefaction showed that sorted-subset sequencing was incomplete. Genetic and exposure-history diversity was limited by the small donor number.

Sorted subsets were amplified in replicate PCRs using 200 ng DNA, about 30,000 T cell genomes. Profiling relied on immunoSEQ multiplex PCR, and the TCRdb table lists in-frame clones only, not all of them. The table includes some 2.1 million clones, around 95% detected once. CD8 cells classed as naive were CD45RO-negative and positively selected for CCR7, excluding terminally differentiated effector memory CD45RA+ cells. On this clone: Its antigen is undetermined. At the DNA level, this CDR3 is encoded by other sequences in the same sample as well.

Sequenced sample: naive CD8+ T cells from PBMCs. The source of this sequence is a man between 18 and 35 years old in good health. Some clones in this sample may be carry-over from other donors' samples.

The CDR3 loop is CASSVVSGSYNEQFF. As DNA, the CDR3 is TGTGCCAGCAGCGTAGTTAGCGGCTCCTACAATGAGCAGTTCTTC. V usage is TRBV9 and J usage is TRBJ2-1; TRBD2 is a possible D gene (6 bases). Trimming left V 0 bases short and J 0 bases short, with 7 bases between. The germline V gene has CDR1 SGDLS and CDR2 YYNGEE. The CDR3 is made up of 15 amino acids.